These 16 T cell receptor beta chains originate from one sample sequenced in a study of blood T cells in healthy people across ages. It was with a sample-barcoded 5' primer and a J-beta primer mix that a second PCR of roughly 7 to 12 cycles was run. TCRdb passed the 5' RACE reads through MiXCR, listing each CDR3 protein once. The sample lists more than 550,000 distinct CDR3 sequences; about 24% were seen once. Sequenced: blood. The receptors stem from a man in his 70s in good health.

The CDR3 sequence: CASSLLGRLAVYKNIQYF. The CDR3 DNA follows: TGTGCCAGCAGCTTACTGGGTCGCCTAGCGGTCTACAAAAACATTCAGTACTTC. This sequence joins TRBV7-2 and TRBJ2-4, with 7 bases that match TRBD2. There are 18 residues in the CDR3. With V trimmed by 2 bases and J by 3 bases, 13 bases remained unmatched. Germline V gene lookup returns CDR1 SGHTA and CDR2 FQGNSA.

This clonotype was seen only a few times. The V gene is TRBV7-3, the J gene TRBJ1-1; 7 positions match TRBD1. J was trimmed by 5 bases and V by 4 bases; bases with no gene match: 4. Germline V lookup: CDR1 SGHTA, CDR2 FQGTGA. The CDR3 loop spans 13 amino acids. CDR3: CASSSDRVTEAFF. The CDR3 region has the DNA TGTGCCAGCAGCTCCGACAGGGTAACTGAAGCTTTCTTT.

The rearrangement joins TRBV29-1 to TRBJ1-4; tentatively, D is TRBD1 (5 bases). The CDR3 consists of 16 residues. V gave up 5 bases and J gave up 0 bases, with 16 bases separating them. The germline gives CDR1 SQVTM, CDR2 ANQGSEA. As DNA, the CDR3 is TGCAGCGTTTCCGGGGCACCCGACTCAACTAATGAAAAACTGTTTTTT. Translating it yields CSVSGAPDSTNEKLFF.

The rearrangement joins TRBV28 to TRBJ1-6; tentative D call: TRBD1 (6 bases). CDR3 length: 18 amino acids. Trimming pared 5 bases from V and 0 bases from J, leaving 17 bases between. Germline V gene lookup returns CDR1 MDHEN and CDR2 SYDVKM. The CDR3 here is CASSPGGGAGSYNSPLHF. The CDR3 nucleotides read TGTGCCAGCAGTCCGGGCGGGGGCGCGGGCTCCTATAATTCACCCCTCCACTTT.

This clonotype has more than one count but fewer than ten. J is TRBJ2-3 and V is TRBV20-1, with D perhaps matching TRBD2 (7 bases). From germline, CDR1 is DFQATT and CDR2 SNEGSKA (reference sequence). Trimming took 3 bases from V and 2 from J, leaving 9 bases between them. This CDR3 is 13 amino acids long. Here the CDR3 reads CSASGGHTDTQYF. DNA of the CDR3: TGCAGTGCTAGCGGGGGGCACACAGATACGCAGTATTTT.

The chain has TRBV20-1 and TRBJ1-3, with TRBD1 as a possible D gene (5 bases). Trimming took off 3 bases at V and 0 bases at J, with 12 bases between the two ends. The germline V gene has CDR1 DFQATT and CDR2 SNEGSKA (reference sequence). This CDR3 contains 15 residues. The CDR3 DNA is TGCAGTGCTAGTGGGGACGGAACCTCTGGAAACACCATATATTTT. The encoded protein is CSASGDGTSGNTIYF.

There are a few counts of this clonotype. The rearrangement joins TRBV10-3 to TRBJ2-5; 7 nucleotides match TRBD1. The junction had 2 bases not matched to a gene; V was cut back by 6 bases and J by 1 base. The CDR3 consists of 13 residues. The germline gives CDR1 ENHRY, CDR2 SYGVKD. The CDR3 loop is CAISQGVQETQYF. CDR3 nucleotide sequence: TGTGCCATCAGCCAGGGGGTCCAAGAGACCCAGTACTTC.

The V and J genes are TRBV5-1 and TRBJ2-5, with TRBD1 matching over 11 bases. The V gene's germline CDR1 is SGHRS and CDR2 YFSETQ. V was clipped by 6 bases and J by 8 bases; unmatched bases: 9. The CDR3 is 14 amino acids. The CDR3 spells CASTPGQGGVTQYF. As DNA, the CDR3 is TGCGCCAGCACCCCGGGACAGGGGGGTGTTACCCAGTACTTC. Full variable domain (remainder filled in from reference TRBV5-1 and TRBJ2-5): KAGVTQTPRYLIKTRGQQVTLSCSPISGHRSVSWYQQTPGQGLQFLFEYFSETQRNKGNFPGRFSGRQFSNSRSEMNVSTLELGDSALYLCASTPGQGGVTQYFGPGTRLLVL.

This clonotype was detected a few times. V usage is TRBV29-1 and J usage is TRBJ1-4; D not certain. Germline loops: CDR1 SQVTM, CDR2 ANQGSEA. V was shortened by 5 bases and J by 10 bases, with 8 bases between the two germline ends. The CDR3 contains 10 residues. CDR3 residues: CSVLHGKLFF. CDR3 sequence (DNA): TGCAGCGTTCTACACGGAAAACTGTTTTTT.

This clonotype was recorded a few times. The chain carries TRBV6-2 or TRBV6-3 and TRBJ2-7; D is perhaps TRBD2 (6 bases). Trimming shortened V by 5 bases and J by 7 bases, and 9 bases separated the two germline ends. The CDR3 covers 11 residues. The germline V gene has CDR1 MNHEY and CDR2 SVGEGT. The CDR3 reads CASSHGSEQYF. CDR3 nucleotide sequence: TGTGCCAGCAGTCACGGGAGTGAGCAGTACTTC.

V gene TRBV18 combines with J gene TRBJ1-4, with 7 bases fitting TRBD1. CDR1 is KGHSH and CDR2 is LQKENI in the germline V gene. With V trimmed by 6 bases and J by 6 bases, 4 bases remained unmatched. CDR3 length equals 13 residues. The CDR3 sequence is CASSDRPDEKLFF. In DNA, the CDR3 is TGTGCCAGCTCGGACAGGCCGGATGAAAAACTGTTTTTT. The full variable domain, its missing parts supplied by reference TRBV18 and TRBJ1-4, is NAGVMQNPRHLVRRRGQEARLRCSPMKGHSHVYWYRQLPEEGLKFMVYLQKENIIDESGMPKERFSAEFPKEGPSILRIQQVVRGDSAAYFCASSDRPDEKLFFGSGTQLSVL.

This clonotype was detected a few times. The chain carries TRBV12-3 or TRBV12-4 and TRBJ2-5, with a tentative D call TRBD2 (6 bases). The J call may be faulty, since TRBJ2-7 better matches the DNA end. This CDR3 spans 12 amino acids. The CDR3 DNA is TGTGCCAGCAGTTTAGGGGGACTCGAGCAGTACTTC. Its translation: CASSLGGLEQYF.

The chain joins TRBV12-3 or TRBV12-4 to TRBJ2-3, with D possibly TRBD1 on 7 matching bases. The CDR3 extends over 15 amino acids. Trimming cost V 7 bases and J 5 bases, with 19 bases left between them. The CDR3 DNA follows: TGTGCCAGCACCTTACGACAGGGAGGTGGAGATACGCAGTATTTT. Encoded protein: CASTLRQGGGDTQYF.

This clonotype has at least ten counts. CDR3 amino acids: CASSPELGRLYGYTF. The CDR3 nucleotides read TGTGCCAGCAGTCCCGAATTAGGCCGGCTCTATGGCTACACCTTC. This rearrangement joins TRBV12-3 or TRBV12-4 to TRBJ1-2; no firm D call. V was cut by 5 bases and J by 4 bases, with 17 bases left in between. CDR3 length: 15 residues.

Of note for this clonotype: Its ends do not fully match the called genes, so a read error is possible. CDR3 in DNA: TGTGCCAGCGGTTTCCGGGACAGAAACATTCAGTACTTC. Its translation is CASGFRDRNIQYF. The genes are TRBV27 and TRBJ2-4; 7 nucleotides agree with TRBD1. Germline-derived CDR1 and CDR2 are MNHEY and SMNVEV (reference sequence). The CDR3 spans 13 residues.

This clonotype was picked up a small number of times. One junction end disagrees with the germline gene, perhaps due to a read error. The chain recombines TRBV18 with TRBJ2-1, with D unresolved. Germline CDR1 is KGHSH and CDR2 is LQKENI. The CDR3 covers 11 residues. CDR3 coding DNA: TGTGCCAGCTCACGGTACAATGAGCAGTCCTTC. It encodes CASSRYNEQSF.